This is a list of T cell receptor beta chains from one sample in a study of T cells in Graves' hyperthyroidism and ophthalmopathy. TCRdb ran MiXCR on the multiplex PCR reads and lists one entry per CDR3 protein. This sample yields approximately 600,000 distinct CDR3 sequences, of which around 20% are seen a single time; about 35% belongs to the top ten. Sequenced material: blood. All receptors come from a young man with Graves' ophthalmopathy. The conserved cysteine and the conserved F or W are not part of the CDR3 here.

v_call: TRBV9; j_call: TRBJ2-7; cdr3_aa: ASSVDAGGTYEQY
v_call: TRBV27; j_call: TRBJ2-6; cdr3_aa: ASRRDRGPFGANVLT
v_call: TRBV7-2; j_call: TRBJ2-7; cdr3_aa: ASSLPGQVLYEQY
v_call: TRBV20-1; j_call: TRBJ2-1; cdr3_aa: SAAAVSYNEQF
v_call: TRBV6-6; j_call: TRBJ2-1; cdr3_aa: ASSYSGRDEQF
v_call: TRBV20-1; j_call: TRBJ2-3; cdr3_aa: SARANGSTDTQY
v_call: TRBV12-3/TRBV12-4; j_call: TRBJ1-2; cdr3_aa: ASSPIWNLRATGGVGYT
v_call: TRBV29-1; j_call: TRBJ2-2; cdr3_aa: SVEANTGELF
v_call: TRBV29-1; j_call: TRBJ2-5; cdr3_aa: SVRTGGNQETQY
v_call: TRBV7-3; j_call: TRBJ2-5; cdr3_aa: ASSLGLSGRETQY
v_call: TRBV11-2; j_call: TRBJ2-7; cdr3_aa: ASSWVGYLSSYEQY
v_call: TRBV28; j_call: TRBJ1-1; cdr3_aa: ASSWEGDTEAF
v_call: TRBV15; j_call: TRBJ2-1; cdr3_aa: ATSRAPQGRSSYNEQF
v_call: TRBV11-1; j_call: TRBJ2-7; cdr3_aa: ASRSQVGVQY
v_call: TRBV9; j_call: TRBJ1-2; cdr3_aa: ASSVWVSGPIGIGYT
v_call: TRBV20-1; j_call: TRBJ2-7; cdr3_aa: SARDLCLAMGWSEQY
v_call: TRBV5-1; j_call: TRBJ1-1; cdr3_aa: ASALGESEAF
v_call: TRBV28; j_call: TRBJ1-2; cdr3_aa: ASTGQDYGYT
v_call: TRBV5-1; j_call: TRBJ2-3; cdr3_aa: ASSTSGMRTDTQY
v_call: TRBV6-1; j_call: TRBJ1-1; cdr3_aa: ASRHIKQGWITEAF
v_call: TRBV4-1; j_call: TRBJ2-2; cdr3_aa: ASSRHRTGDVGELF
v_call: TRBV6-6; j_call: TRBJ1-6; cdr3_aa: ASSYSRTRQHAYKSPLH
v_call: TRBV6-5; j_call: TRBJ1-2; cdr3_aa: ASSYSGGVYGYT
v_call: TRBV5-1; j_call: TRBJ2-3; cdr3_aa: ASSSGSIDTQY
v_call: TRBV5-6; j_call: TRBJ2-1; cdr3_aa: ATSAGGPYNEQF
v_call: TRBV29-1; j_call: TRBJ2-7; cdr3_aa: SVEDPGKTYEQY
v_call: TRBV20-1; j_call: TRBJ1-1; cdr3_aa: SAPYGGRLNTEAF
v_call: TRBV15; j_call: TRBJ1-2; cdr3_aa: ATSPGGRGHGYT
v_call: TRBV19; j_call: TRBJ2-1; cdr3_aa: ASSHGQVLDEQF
v_call: TRBV2; j_call: TRBJ2-1; cdr3_aa: ASSGSSGSVFHNEQF
v_call: TRBV13; j_call: TRBJ1-2; cdr3_aa: ASSRTGADGYT
v_call: TRBV30; j_call: TRBJ1-1; cdr3_aa: AWSTQTGNTEAF
v_call: TRBV20-1; j_call: TRBJ2-7; cdr3_aa: SASGGRSLYEQY
v_call: TRBV3-1; j_call: TRBJ1-2; cdr3_aa: ASSHDRGRGYT
v_call: TRBV5-1; j_call: TRBJ2-7; cdr3_aa: ASSLVAGGNYEQY
v_call: TRBV28; j_call: TRBJ2-7; cdr3_aa: ASRGLGGTYEQY
v_call: TRBV18; j_call: TRBJ2-5; cdr3_aa: ASSPPDGRETQY
v_call: TRBV25-1; j_call: TRBJ2-3; cdr3_aa: ASTEGLAGPTDTQY
v_call: TRBV11-2; j_call: TRBJ2-3; cdr3_aa: ASSTLRRDRGNTDTQY
v_call: TRBV10-3; j_call: TRBJ2-7; cdr3_aa: AISETAGPTYEQY
v_call: TRBV27; j_call: TRBJ1-6; cdr3_aa: ASTLQGGDSPLH
v_call: TRBV20-1; j_call: TRBJ2-7; cdr3_aa: SARDLRSSSYEQY
v_call: TRBV14; j_call: TRBJ1-2; cdr3_aa: ASSQDTGIRDGYT
v_call: TRBV6-2/TRBV6-3; j_call: TRBJ1-2; cdr3_aa: ASSLPNRLDFNYGYT
v_call: TRBV3-1; j_call: TRBJ2-2; cdr3_aa: ASSQTSGSSGTGELF